Listed below are T cell receptor beta chains from one sample, sequenced in a study of T cell repertoires in cytomegalovirus infection. Via MiXCR, TCRdb re-called the reads, giving one row per CDR3 protein. The sample gives some 500,000 distinct CDR3 sequences, 40% of which show up once; about 46% is in the top ten. Which antigens these TCRs recognize remains unknown. The input for sequencing was cultured PBMCs, taken from culture after CMV antigen stimulation. Every receptor here comes from a human donor in good health (CMV status not recorded). Some clones in this sample may be carry-over from other donors' samples. The CDR3 runs from the conserved cysteine through the conserved F or W. The D gene is left open where the match is weak. Clone size is stated in some rows and not others, as once, few, many or a class when expanded.

d_call: TRBD2
j_call: TRBJ2-7
v_call: TRBV6-2/TRBV6-3
clone_size: -
cdr3_aa: CASVQANGTSGAPRREQYF
cdr3_nt: TGTGCCAGCGTTCAGGCCAATGGGACTAGCGGCGCCCCCCGCCGGGAGCAGTACTTC

d_call: -
j_call: TRBJ1-4
v_call: TRBV29-1
clone_size: -
cdr3_aa: CSAATSFGGEKLFF
cdr3_nt: TGCAGCGCCGCGACGAGTTTCGGAGGTGAAAAACTGTTTTTT

d_call: TRBD2
j_call: TRBJ2-5
v_call: TRBV12-3/TRBV12-4
clone_size: -
cdr3_aa: CASTPTSGGKMAQYF
cdr3_nt: TGTGCCAGCACCCCGACTAGCGGTGGTAAAATGGCCCAGTACTTC

d_call: -
j_call: TRBJ2-5
v_call: TRBV20-1
clone_size: -
cdr3_aa: CSARAVEETQYF
cdr3_nt: TGCAGTGCTCGGGCAGTCGAAGAGACCCAGTACTTC

d_call: -
j_call: TRBJ2-5
v_call: TRBV7-8
clone_size: many
cdr3_aa: CASSQDGQETQYF
cdr3_nt: TGTGCCAGCAGCCAAGACGGACAAGAGACCCAGTACTTC

d_call: -
j_call: TRBJ1-1
v_call: TRBV3-1
clone_size: -
cdr3_aa: CASSQYPTVLGAEAFF
cdr3_nt: TGTGCCAGCAGCCAATACCCGACAGTCCTCGGGGCTGAAGCTTTCTTT

d_call: -
j_call: TRBJ2-5
v_call: TRBV7-6
clone_size: -
cdr3_aa: CASSSTSGEVETQYF
cdr3_nt: TGTGCCAGCAGCTCGACTAGTGGTGAAGTGGAGACCCAGTACTTC

d_call: -
j_call: TRBJ1-1
v_call: TRBV7-9
clone_size: few
cdr3_aa: CASSLAQGMNTEAFF
cdr3_nt: TGTGCCAGCAGCTTAGCGCAGGGGATGAACACTGAAGCTTTCTTT

d_call: TRBD1
j_call: TRBJ1-1
v_call: TRBV12-3/TRBV12-4
clone_size: -
cdr3_aa: CASSKTGGATETEAFF
cdr3_nt: TGTGCCAGCAGCAAGACAGGGGGCGCCACGGAAACTGAAGCTTTCTTT

d_call: TRBD2
j_call: TRBJ2-5
v_call: TRBV7-2
clone_size: -
cdr3_aa: CASSLVRGGHGTQYF
cdr3_nt: TGTGCCAGCAGCTTAGTTCGGGGGGGGCACGGGACCCAGTACTTC

d_call: -
j_call: TRBJ2-5
v_call: TRBV4-3
clone_size: -
cdr3_aa: CASSQDGGETQYF
cdr3_nt: TGCGCCAGCAGCCAAGATGGGGGAGAGACCCAGTACTTC

d_call: TRBD1
j_call: TRBJ1-3
v_call: TRBV6-5
clone_size: -
cdr3_aa: CASRTKQGDGNTIYF
cdr3_nt: TGTGCCAGCAGGACTAAACAGGGGGATGGAAACACCATATATTTT

d_call: -
j_call: TRBJ1-5
v_call: TRBV2
clone_size: few
cdr3_aa: CASSGNMLGNQPQHF
cdr3_nt: TGTGCCAGCAGCGGAAATATGTTGGGCAATCAGCCCCAGCATTTT

d_call: -
j_call: TRBJ1-1
v_call: TRBV5-5
clone_size: -
cdr3_aa: CASSLAVVFTEAFF
cdr3_nt: TGTGCCAGCAGCTTGGCGGTGGTATTCACTGAAGCTTTCTTT

d_call: -
j_call: TRBJ2-3
v_call: TRBV7-8
clone_size: -
cdr3_aa: CASADNSDGTDTQYF
cdr3_nt: TGTGCCAGCGCCGATAATAGCGACGGGACAGATACGCAGTATTTT

d_call: TRBD2
j_call: TRBJ2-1
v_call: TRBV12-3/TRBV12-4
clone_size: -
cdr3_aa: CATNKLLATNEQFF
cdr3_nt: TGTGCCACTAACAAATTACTAGCGACGAATGAGCAGTTCTTC

d_call: TRBD2
j_call: TRBJ2-1
v_call: TRBV7-9
clone_size: once
cdr3_aa: CASSAPFAGDVYEQFF
cdr3_nt: TGTGCCAGCAGCGCGCCTTTCGCGGGAGACGTTTATGAGCAGTTCTTC

d_call: -
j_call: TRBJ1-2
v_call: TRBV6-1
clone_size: few
cdr3_aa: CASSRGTVYGYTF
cdr3_nt: TGTGCCAGCAGCCGTGGGACGGTGTATGGCTACACCTTC

d_call: -
j_call: TRBJ2-2
v_call: TRBV12-3/TRBV12-4
clone_size: -
cdr3_aa: CASSFGHPGELFF
cdr3_nt: TGTGCCAGCAGTTTTGGTCACCCCGGGGAGCTGTTTTTT

d_call: TRBD2
j_call: TRBJ2-1
v_call: TRBV5-5
clone_size: few
cdr3_aa: CASSLWLAGVDEQFF
cdr3_nt: TGTGCCAGCAGCTTGTGGTTAGCGGGAGTGGATGAGCAGTTCTTC

d_call: TRBD1
j_call: TRBJ2-3
v_call: TRBV7-2
clone_size: few
cdr3_aa: CASSFFGQADTQYF
cdr3_nt: TGTGCCAGCAGCTTCTTCGGACAGGCAGATACGCAGTATTTT

d_call: TRBD1
j_call: TRBJ1-6
v_call: TRBV20-1
clone_size: -
cdr3_aa: CSARDHGQGNSPLHF
cdr3_nt: TGCAGTGCTAGAGACCATGGACAGGGAAATTCACCCCTCCACTTT

d_call: TRBD1
j_call: TRBJ2-1
v_call: TRBV7-2
clone_size: many
cdr3_aa: CASSLVAGGVYNEQFF
cdr3_nt: TGTGCCAGCAGCTTAGTAGCAGGGGGCGTCTACAATGAGCAGTTCTTC

d_call: TRBD2
j_call: TRBJ2-3
v_call: TRBV7-6
clone_size: -
cdr3_aa: CASSLTQGSGWDTDTQYF
cdr3_nt: TGTGCCAGCAGCTTAACCCAGGGTAGCGGGTGGGACACAGATACGCAGTATTTT

d_call: TRBD2
j_call: TRBJ2-1
v_call: TRBV11-2
clone_size: few
cdr3_aa: CASSVAGGEQFF
cdr3_nt: TGTGCCAGCAGCGTAGCGGGAGGGGAGCAGTTCTTC

d_call: -
j_call: TRBJ2-2
v_call: TRBV7-2
clone_size: -
cdr3_aa: CASSSIRIGELFF
cdr3_nt: TGTGCCAGCAGCTCCATCCGTATCGGGGAGCTGTTTTTT

d_call: TRBD2
j_call: TRBJ2-1
v_call: TRBV7-2
clone_size: -
cdr3_aa: CASSRTSGRQFF
cdr3_nt: TGTGCCAGCAGCCGTACTAGCGGAAGACAGTTCTTC

d_call: -
j_call: TRBJ2-1
v_call: TRBV6-1
clone_size: -
cdr3_aa: CASSVARGYNEQFF
cdr3_nt: TGTGCCAGCAGTGTTGCCAGGGGATACAATGAGCAGTTCTTC

d_call: -
j_call: TRBJ1-5
v_call: TRBV7-8
clone_size: -
cdr3_aa: CASSRAGFPSNQPQHF
cdr3_nt: TGTGCCAGCAGCCGTGCAGGGTTTCCGAGCAATCAGCCCCAGCATTTT

d_call: -
j_call: TRBJ2-7
v_call: TRBV6-5
clone_size: -
cdr3_aa: CASSYMGPSGEQYF
cdr3_nt: TGTGCCAGCAGTTACATGGGCCCCTCGGGCGAGCAGTACTTC

d_call: TRBD2
j_call: TRBJ2-3
v_call: TRBV29-1
clone_size: few
cdr3_aa: CSVERGVTDTQYF
cdr3_nt: TGCAGCGTTGAGCGGGGGGTCACAGATACGCAGTATTTT

d_call: TRBD1
j_call: TRBJ2-7
v_call: TRBV7-9
clone_size: few
cdr3_aa: CASSLGQGVRYEQYF
cdr3_nt: TGTGCCAGCAGCTTAGGGCAGGGGGTAAGGTACGAGCAGTACTTC

d_call: TRBD2
j_call: TRBJ2-3
v_call: TRBV6-6
clone_size: few
cdr3_aa: CASSYTASGALGTDTQYF
cdr3_nt: TGTGCCAGCAGTTACACCGCCAGCGGGGCACTAGGCACAGATACGCAGTATTTT

d_call: -
j_call: TRBJ2-7
v_call: TRBV27
clone_size: -
cdr3_aa: CASRSPGQTYEQYF
cdr3_nt: TGTGCCAGCAGATCCCCGGGACAAACCTACGAGCAGTACTTC

d_call: -
j_call: TRBJ2-3
v_call: TRBV7-2
clone_size: few
cdr3_aa: CASSSTLGDTDTQYF
cdr3_nt: TGTGCCAGCAGCTCGACCCTCGGGGATACAGATACGCAGTATTTT

d_call: -
j_call: TRBJ1-5
v_call: TRBV20-1
clone_size: -
cdr3_aa: CSARDIMGARPQHF
cdr3_nt: TGCAGTGCTAGAGATATTATGGGTGCGCGGCCCCAGCATTTT

d_call: -
j_call: TRBJ1-6
v_call: TRBV6-2/TRBV6-3
clone_size: -
cdr3_aa: CASTQTYNNSPLHF
cdr3_nt: TGTGCCAGCACCCAGACGTACAATAATTCACCCCTCCACTTT

d_call: -
j_call: TRBJ2-3
v_call: TRBV7-2
clone_size: -
cdr3_aa: CASSLAGLRAALADTQYF
cdr3_nt: TGTGCCAGCAGCTTAGCGGGACTTCGGGCGGCCCTGGCAGATACGCAGTATTTT

d_call: -
j_call: TRBJ2-7
v_call: TRBV7-2
clone_size: many
cdr3_aa: CASSLVATPWDEQYF
cdr3_nt: TGTGCCAGCAGCTTAGTGGCGACTCCATGGGACGAGCAGTACTTC

d_call: -
j_call: TRBJ2-7
v_call: TRBV15
clone_size: few
cdr3_aa: CATSSRGGHEQYF
cdr3_nt: TGTGCCACCAGCAGCCGCGGGGGCCACGAGCAGTACTTC

d_call: -
j_call: TRBJ2-3
v_call: TRBV20-1
clone_size: -
cdr3_aa: CSAGAWGRGDTQYF
cdr3_nt: TGCAGTGCTGGGGCATGGGGCAGGGGAGATACGCAGTATTTT

d_call: -
j_call: TRBJ1-5
v_call: TRBV18
clone_size: few
cdr3_aa: CASSPWRGADQPQHF
cdr3_nt: TGTGCCAGCTCACCATGGAGGGGGGCTGATCAGCCCCAGCATTTT